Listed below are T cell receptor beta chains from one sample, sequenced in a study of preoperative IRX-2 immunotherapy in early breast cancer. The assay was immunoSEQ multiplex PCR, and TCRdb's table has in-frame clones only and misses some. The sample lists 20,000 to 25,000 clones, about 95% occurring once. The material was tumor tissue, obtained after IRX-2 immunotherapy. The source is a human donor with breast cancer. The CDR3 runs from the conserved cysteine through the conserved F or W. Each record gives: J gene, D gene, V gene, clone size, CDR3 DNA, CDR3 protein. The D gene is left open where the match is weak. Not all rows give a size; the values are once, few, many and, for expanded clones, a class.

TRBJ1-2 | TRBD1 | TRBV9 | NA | TGTGCCAGCAGCGGCCCTCCTGGGGACAGGGGGCGTGATGGCTACACCTTC | CASSGPPGDRGRDGYTF
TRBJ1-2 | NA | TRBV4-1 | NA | TGCGCCAGCAGCCAAGATTCCCAAAACTATGGCTACACCTTC | CASSQDSQNYGYTF
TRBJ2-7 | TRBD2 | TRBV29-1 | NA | TGCAGCGTTGTGACTAGCGGGAGCTCCTACGAGCAGTACTTC | CSVVTSGSSYEQYF
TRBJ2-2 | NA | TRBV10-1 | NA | TGCGCCAGCAGTGAGCCTAGCCCCACCGGGGAGCTGTTTTTT | CASSEPSPTGELFF
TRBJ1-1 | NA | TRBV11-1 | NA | TGTGCCAGCAGTTTGCGACGGAACACTGAAGCTTTCTTT | CASSLRRNTEAFF
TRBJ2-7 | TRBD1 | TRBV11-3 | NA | TGTGCCAGCAGCTTATCAGGGGGCTCCTACGAGCAGTACTTC | CASSLSGGSYEQYF
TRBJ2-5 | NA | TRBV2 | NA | TGTGCCAGCACCAATTACAGGGGGAGGGAAGAGACCCAGTACTTC | CASTNYRGREETQYF
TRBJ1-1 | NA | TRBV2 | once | TGTGCCAGCAGTGAAACGGAGAACACTGAAGCTTTCTTT | CASSETENTEAFF
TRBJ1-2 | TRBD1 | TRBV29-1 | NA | TGCAGCGTTGATCCCAGGGGGGGCTATGGCTACACCTTC | CSVDPRGGYGYTF
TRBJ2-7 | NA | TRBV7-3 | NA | TGTGCCAGCAGCTCCAACTCGGGGCGGGAGCAGTACTTC | CASSSNSGREQYF
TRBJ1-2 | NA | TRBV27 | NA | TGTGCCAGCAGTTTATCTCCCATTTCTGGCTACACCTTC | CASSLSPISGYTF
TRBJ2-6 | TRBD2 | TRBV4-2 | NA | TGTGCCAGCAGCCAAGATTTCGGACTAGCGGGAGTTGGGGCCAACGTCCTGACTTTC | CASSQDFGLAGVGANVLTF
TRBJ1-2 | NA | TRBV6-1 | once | TGTGCCAGCAGTGAAGCTATAGACACAACTAACTATGGCTACACCTTC | CASSEAIDTTNYGYTF
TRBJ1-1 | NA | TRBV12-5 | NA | TGTGCTAGTGGTTTGGCTACCGGGACCGAGACTCCGACTGAAGCTTTCTTT | CASGLATGTETPTEAFF
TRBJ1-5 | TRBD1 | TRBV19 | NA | TGTGCCAGTAGTTCATCAGGGGGCTATAGCAATCAGCCCCAGCATTTT | CASSSSGGYSNQPQHF
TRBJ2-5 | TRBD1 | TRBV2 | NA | TGTGCCAGCAGTGTCAACAGGGGCCAAGAGACCCAGTACTTC | CASSVNRGQETQYF
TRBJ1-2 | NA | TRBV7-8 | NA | TGTGCCAGCAGCGGGTGGGCAGGTGGATCCCTTGGCTACACCTTC | CASSGWAGGSLGYTF
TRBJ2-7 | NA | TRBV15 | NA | TGTGCCACCAGCTTTCTAGACGATATCCAGTACTTC | CATSFLDDIQYF
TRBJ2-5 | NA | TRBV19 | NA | TGTGCCAGTAATGGCCGCCAAGAGACCCAGTACTTC | CASNGRQETQYF
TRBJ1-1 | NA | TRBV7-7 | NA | TGTGCCAGCAGCTTCCAGGGGAGGAGTACTGAAGCTTTCTTT | CASSFQGRSTEAFF
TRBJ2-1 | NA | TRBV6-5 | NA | TGTGCCAGCAGTTACCGTCGGGGCACTCGGCAGTTCTTC | CASSYRRGTRQFF
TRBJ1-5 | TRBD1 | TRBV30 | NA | TGTGCCTGGAGTTCCGGGACAGGGGCCCGCCAGCCCCAGCATTTT | CAWSSGTGARQPQHF
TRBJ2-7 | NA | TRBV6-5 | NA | TGTGCCAGCAAGAGAAGTGACGGACCGTGGGAGCAGTACTTC | CASKRSDGPWEQYF
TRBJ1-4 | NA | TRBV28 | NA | TGTGCCAGCAGTTTGTATCACCGTAATGAAAAACTGTTTTTT | CASSLYHRNEKLFF
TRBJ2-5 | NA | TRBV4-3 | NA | TGCGCCAGCAGCCAAGAATCCTGGGGAGAGACCCAGTACTTC | CASSQESWGETQYF
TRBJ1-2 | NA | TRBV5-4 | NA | TGTGCCAGCAGCTTATTAGGGGTTAAATATGGCTACACCTTC | CASSLLGVKYGYTF
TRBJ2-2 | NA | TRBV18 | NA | TGTGCCAGCTCACCTACCGGGACATTGAACACCGGGGAGCTGTTTTTT | CASSPTGTLNTGELFF
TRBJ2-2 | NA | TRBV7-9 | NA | TGTGCCAGCAGCTCGGACGGAAACACCGGGGAGCTGTTTTTT | CASSSDGNTGELFF
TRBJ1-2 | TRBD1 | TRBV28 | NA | TGTGCCAGCAGTTTACCCGGGACAGGGGCCTATGGCTACACCTTC | CASSLPGTGAYGYTF
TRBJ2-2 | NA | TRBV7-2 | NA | TGTGCCAGCAGCTTAGATCCCACCAGGGTGAACACCGGGGAGCTGTTTTTT | CASSLDPTRVNTGELFF